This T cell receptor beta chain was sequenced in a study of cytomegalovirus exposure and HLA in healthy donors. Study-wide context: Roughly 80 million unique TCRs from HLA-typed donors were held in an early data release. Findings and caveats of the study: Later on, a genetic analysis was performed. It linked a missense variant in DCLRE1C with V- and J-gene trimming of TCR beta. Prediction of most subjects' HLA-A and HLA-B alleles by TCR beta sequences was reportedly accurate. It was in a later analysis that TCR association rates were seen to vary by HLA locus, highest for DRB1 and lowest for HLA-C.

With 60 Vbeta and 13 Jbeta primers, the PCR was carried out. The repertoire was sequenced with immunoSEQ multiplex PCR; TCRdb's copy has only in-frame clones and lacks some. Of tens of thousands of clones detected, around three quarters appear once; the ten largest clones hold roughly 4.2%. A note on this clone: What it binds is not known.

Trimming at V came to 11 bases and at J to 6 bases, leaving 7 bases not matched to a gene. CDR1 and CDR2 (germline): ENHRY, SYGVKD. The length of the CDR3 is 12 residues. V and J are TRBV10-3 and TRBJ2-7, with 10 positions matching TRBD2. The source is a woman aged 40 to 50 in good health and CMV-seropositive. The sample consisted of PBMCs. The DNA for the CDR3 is TGTGCCTCCCGACTAGCGGGTTCCGAGCAGTACTTC. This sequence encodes CASRLAGSEQYF.